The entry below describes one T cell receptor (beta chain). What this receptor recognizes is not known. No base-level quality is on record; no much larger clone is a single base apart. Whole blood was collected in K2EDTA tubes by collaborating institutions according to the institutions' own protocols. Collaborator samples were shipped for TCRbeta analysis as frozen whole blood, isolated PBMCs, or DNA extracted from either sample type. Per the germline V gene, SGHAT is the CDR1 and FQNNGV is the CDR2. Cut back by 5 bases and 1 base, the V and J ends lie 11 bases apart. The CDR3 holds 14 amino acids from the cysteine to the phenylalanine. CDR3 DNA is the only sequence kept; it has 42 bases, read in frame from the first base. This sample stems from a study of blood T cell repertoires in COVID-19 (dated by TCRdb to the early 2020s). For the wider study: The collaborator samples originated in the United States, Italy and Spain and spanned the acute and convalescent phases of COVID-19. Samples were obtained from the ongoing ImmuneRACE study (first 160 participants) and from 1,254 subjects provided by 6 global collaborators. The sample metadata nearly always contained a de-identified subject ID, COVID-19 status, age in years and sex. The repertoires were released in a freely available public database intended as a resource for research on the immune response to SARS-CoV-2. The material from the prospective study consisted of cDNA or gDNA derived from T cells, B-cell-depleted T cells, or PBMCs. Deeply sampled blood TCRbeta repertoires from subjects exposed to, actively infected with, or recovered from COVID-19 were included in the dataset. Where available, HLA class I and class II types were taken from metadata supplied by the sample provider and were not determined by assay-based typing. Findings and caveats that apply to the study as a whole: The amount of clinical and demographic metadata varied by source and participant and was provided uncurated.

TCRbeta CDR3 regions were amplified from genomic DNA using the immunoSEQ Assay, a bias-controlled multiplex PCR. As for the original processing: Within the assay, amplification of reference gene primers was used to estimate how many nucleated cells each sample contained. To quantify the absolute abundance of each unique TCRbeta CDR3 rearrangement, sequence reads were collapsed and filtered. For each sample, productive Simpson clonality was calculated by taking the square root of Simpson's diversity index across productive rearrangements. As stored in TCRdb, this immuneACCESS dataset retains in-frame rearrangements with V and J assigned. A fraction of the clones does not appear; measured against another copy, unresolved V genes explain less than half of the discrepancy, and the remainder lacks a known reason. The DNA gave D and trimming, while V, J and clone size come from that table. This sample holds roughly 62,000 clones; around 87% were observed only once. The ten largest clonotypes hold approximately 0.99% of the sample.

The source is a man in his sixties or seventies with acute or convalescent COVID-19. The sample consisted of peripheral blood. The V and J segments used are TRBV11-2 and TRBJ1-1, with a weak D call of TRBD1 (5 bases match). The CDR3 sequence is CASSLRDWNTEAFF. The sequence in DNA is TGTGCCAGCAGCCTCCGGGACTGGAACACTGAAGCTTTCTTT. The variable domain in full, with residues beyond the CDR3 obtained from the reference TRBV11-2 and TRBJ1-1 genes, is EAGVAQSPRYKIIEKRQSVAFWCNPISGHATLYWYQQILGQGPKLLIQFQNNGVVDDSQLPKDRFSAERLKGVDSTLKIQPAKLEDSAVYLCASSLRDWNTEAFFGQGTRLTVV.